Below are 27 T cell receptor beta chains sequenced from a single sample in a study of blood T cell repertoires in COVID-19. Only in-frame clones appear in the TCRdb table, and some are missing; sequencing was by immunoSEQ multiplex PCR. Of 55,000 to 70,000 clones listed, more than 70% were seen once; the top ten hold about a tenth. The sequenced material came from PBMCs or T cells enriched from blood (not recorded which). Receptors originate from a woman aged 40 to 50 who had recovered from COVID-19.

The chain's CDR3 is CASSEVGQPNTEAFF. The CDR3 region has the DNA TGTGCCAGCAGTGAAGTGGGACAGCCGAACACTGAAGCTTTCTTT. The chain uses TRBV6-1 and TRBJ1-1, with 7 bases fitting TRBD1. Germline V gene data show CDR1 as MNHNS and CDR2 as SASEGT. The ends lost 1 base at V and 1 base at J; junction bases unmatched: 3. The CDR3 has 15 amino acids.

The rearrangement links TRBV4-1 to TRBJ2-7; TRBD1 agrees at 11 bases. Germline CDR1 reads MGHRA; CDR2 reads YSYEKL. The CDR3 contains 15 residues. J was trimmed by 4 bases and V by 3 bases; bases with no gene match: 5. The chain's CDR3 is CASSQPGQGGYEQYF. DNA of the CDR3: TGCGCCAGCAGCCAGCCGGGACAGGGGGGGTACGAGCAGTACTTC.

This rearrangement joins TRBV3-1 (or the pseudogene TRBV3-2) to TRBJ2-3; D perhaps matches TRBD2 (5 bases). The CDR3 loop spans 18 amino acids. Trimming pared 0 bases from V and 5 bases from J, leaving 21 bases between. Germline lookup yields CDR1 LGHDT and CDR2 YNNKEL (reference sequence). CDR3 nucleotides: TGTGCCAGCAGCCAAGAGTGGAACGCGGGTTATCGCGGAGATACGCAGTATTTT. Protein product: CASSQEWNAGYRGDTQYF.

The table lists this clone with a count of one. The rearrangement joins TRBV5-1 to TRBJ2-3, with D perhaps matching TRBD1 (5 bases). Trimming removed 1 base at V and 6 bases at J, with 12 bases between. The CDR3 sequence is 14 residues long. Looked up from germline, CDR1 is SGHRS and CDR2 is YFSETQ. In DNA form, the CDR3 reads TGCGCCAGCAGCTTGAAAGGGGCTGGGGATACGCAGTATTTT. This translates into CASSLKGAGDTQYF.

The J gene is TRBJ2-1, the V gene TRBV6-2 or TRBV6-3; 10 bases line up with TRBD2. The CDR3 extends over 14 amino acids. Trimming at V came to 5 bases and at J to 8 bases, leaving 6 bases not matched to a gene. CDR1 is MNHEY, CDR2 SVGEGT, per germline. The CDR3 sequence is CASSLLAGGDEQFF. CDR3 in DNA: TGTGCCAGCAGTCTTTTAGCGGGGGGCGATGAGCAGTTCTTC.

The chain joins TRBV5-5 to TRBJ2-1, with D perhaps TRBD1 (6 bases). V lost 4 bases to trimming and J lost 3 bases, with 14 bases between them. CDR3 length: 15 residues. From germline, CDR1 is SGHKS and CDR2 YYEKEE (reference sequence). CDR3 bases: TGTGCCAGCAGCCTGGGACAATCCTTCTACAATGAGCAGTTCTTC. It specifies CASSLGQSFYNEQFF.

This rearrangement joins TRBV18 to TRBJ1-4; tentatively, D is TRBD1 (5 bases). The V gene's germline CDR1 is KGHSH and CDR2 LQKENI. The CDR3 is 15 amino acids. V lost 1 base and J 7 bases, leaving 13 bases between the germline ends. The CDR3 coding sequence is TGTGCCAGCTCACCACTTACCAGCGGGGGTGAAAAACTGTTTTTT. Its protein is CASSPLTSGGEKLFF.

A note on this clone: The junction does not match germline at one end; this may be a read error. The CDR3 DNA follows: TGTGCCAGCACCTTAAGCACAGGTTACGGGGGTAACGAGCAGTACTTC. Encoded protein: CASTLSTGYGGNEQYF. This chain uses TRBV11-3 with TRBJ2-7, with a weak D call TRBD2 (6 bases). CDR1 SGHNT and CDR2 YENEEA come from the germline V gene. This CDR3 spans 16 amino acids.

V and J are TRBV7-3 and TRBJ2-5, with a weak D call TRBD2 (5 bases). Per germline, CDR1 SGHTA and CDR2 FQGTGA. V gave up 3 bases and J gave up 7 bases, with 21 bases separating them. The CDR3 covers 16 residues. The CDR3 nucleotides read TGTGCCAGCAGCTTGAGGTTCGGACTGCGATGGGGGACCCAGTACTTC. This gives the protein CASSLRFGLRWGTQYF.

This clone was observed once. The J gene is TRBJ1-5, the V gene TRBV19, with 8 bases lining up with TRBD1. This CDR3 contains 15 residues. Germline V CDR1 and CDR2: LNHDA, SQIVND (reference sequence). The trim removed 11 bases at V and 3 bases at J, leaving 12 bases unmatched. CDR3 region: CASRGRQGPNQPQHF. CDR3 DNA: TGTGCCTCCCGAGGGAGACAGGGGCCCAATCAGCCCCAGCATTTT.

This clone has a single count. V gene TRBV5-1 combines with J gene TRBJ1-1, with D maybe TRBD1 (6 bases). The V gene's germline CDR1 is SGHRS and CDR2 YFSETQ. Trimming left V 0 bases short and J 12 bases short, with 21 bases between. This CDR3 is built from 15 residues. The CDR3 loop is CASSLGQAGTPQTFF. CDR3 sequence (DNA): TGCGCCAGCAGCTTGGGACAGGCCGGGACCCCGCAGACTTTCTTT.

The J gene is TRBJ1-4, the V gene TRBV5-6, with 7 bases identical to TRBD1. In germline, CDR1 is SGHDT, CDR2 YYEEEE. The CDR3 extends over 15 amino acids. V was pared by 0 bases and J by 7 bases, with 6 bases of the junction left unmatched. CDR3 in amino acids: CASSLGGGAGEKLFF. The CDR3 nucleotides read TGTGCCAGCAGCTTGGGAGGGGGCGCGGGTGAAAAACTGTTTTTT.

This clone was detected only once. V is TRBV5-1 and J is TRBJ2-1, with 7 bases matching TRBD1. Germline CDR1 is SGHRS and CDR2 is YFSETQ. The junction had 9 bases not matched to a gene; V was cut back by 3 bases and J by 6 bases. The CDR3 consists of 15 residues. CDR3 in amino acids: CASSSAGTAANEQFF. As DNA, the CDR3 is TGCGCCAGCAGCTCGGCCGGGACAGCGGCCAATGAGCAGTTCTTC.

This clone appeared a few times. The rearrangement links TRBV19 to TRBJ2-2, with a possible D match to TRBD1 (5 bases). In germline, CDR1 is LNHDA, CDR2 SQIVND (reference sequence). The CDR3 contains 15 residues. Trimming removed 10 bases at V and 0 bases at J, with 15 bases between. The CDR3 DNA is TGTGCCACCAGAGAAGGGGTAGCGAACACCGGGGAGCTGTTTTTT. This encodes CATREGVANTGELFF.

A single count supports this clone. The chain carries TRBV5-4 and TRBJ2-5; D remains ambiguous. Germline assignment: CDR1 SGHNT and CDR2 YYREEE (reference sequence). This CDR3 has 11 residues. Deletions cut 4 bases from V and 3 bases from J, with 4 bases between. DNA for the CDR3: TGTGCCAGCAGCGTAGAAGAGACCCAGTACTTC. This encodes CASSVEETQYF.

V gene TRBV5-1 combines with J gene TRBJ1-4; D might be TRBD1 (6 bases). CDR1 and CDR2 from the germline V gene are SGHRS and YFSETQ. The CDR3 covers 16 residues. V was shortened by 3 bases and J by 6 bases, with 18 bases between the two germline ends. The CDR3 bases are TGCGCCAGCAGCTACCAGGGAGGGGGAACAGATGAAAAACTGTTTTTT. It translates to CASSYQGGGTDEKLFF.

The genes are TRBV9 and TRBJ1-1, with a possible D match to TRBD1 (6 bases). Trimming took 0 bases from V and 2 from J, leaving 17 bases between them. In germline, CDR1 is SGDLS, CDR2 YYNGEE. The CDR3 sequence is 17 residues long. The CDR3 nucleotides read TGTGCCAGCAGCGTAGATGGAATGAGGGGGGGAAACACTGAAGCTTTCTTT. Protein sequence: CASSVDGMRGGNTEAFF.

This chain's CDR3 is CASSPNNARVGTEAFF. For the CDR3, the DNA is TGCGCCAGCAGCCCCAACAATGCCAGGGTGGGCACTGAAGCTTTCTTT. This rearrangement joins TRBV5-1 to TRBJ1-1; D perhaps matches TRBD1 (5 bases). V lost 4 bases and J 4 bases, leaving 20 bases between the germline ends. Looked up from germline, CDR1 is SGHRS and CDR2 is YFSETQ. The CDR3 has 16 amino acids.

This chain connects TRBV9 to TRBJ1-6; 8 bases agree with TRBD1. Germline CDR1 is SGDLS and CDR2 is YYNGEE. The junction had 6 bases not matched to a gene; V was cut back by 4 bases and J by 6 bases. The CDR3 spans 15 residues. CDR3 in DNA: TGTGCCAGCAGCCAAGGACAGGGAACTAATTCACCCCTCCACTTT. Its protein product is CASSQGQGTNSPLHF.

This chain joins TRBV19 and TRBJ1-1, with a weak D call TRBD1 (5 bases). CDR1 is LNHDA and CDR2 is SQIVND in the germline V gene (reference sequence). The CDR3 is 15 residues long. V lost 8 bases, J lost 0 bases, and 16 bases lay in between. CDR3 region: CASSDGGAMNTEAFF. In DNA form, the CDR3 reads TGTGCCAGTTCTGACGGCGGGGCCATGAACACTGAAGCTTTCTTT.

This chain joins TRBV6-5 and TRBJ2-2; a possible D gene is TRBD1 (6 bases). CDR3 length equals 15 residues. The V gene's germline CDR1 is MNHEY and CDR2 SVGAGI. V was shortened by 7 bases and J by 3 bases, with 15 bases between the two germline ends. CDR3 protein: CASTSWTAHTGELFF. The CDR3 DNA follows: TGTGCCAGCACCAGCTGGACAGCGCACACCGGGGAGCTGTTTTTT.

The rearrangement joins TRBV18 to TRBJ1-2; no clear D. The CDR3 is made up of 16 amino acids. Trimming shortened V by 5 bases and J by 0 bases, and 16 bases separated the two germline ends. Per the germline V gene, CDR1 is KGHSH and CDR2 is LQKENI. The CDR3 here is CASSKPETAANYGYTF. Written as DNA, the CDR3 is TGTGCCAGCTCAAAGCCGGAGACGGCAGCTAACTATGGCTACACCTTC.

The CDR3 DNA sequence: TGTGCCAGCAGAACGACTCGGGAATCTGAAGCTTTCTTT. Amino acid sequence: CASRTTRESEAFF. The chain carries TRBV6-4 and TRBJ1-1; D ambiguous. The CDR3 is 13 amino acids. V was clipped by 6 bases and J by 6 bases, with 14 bases between them. Germline CDR1 reads MRHNA; CDR2 reads SNTAGT.

The CDR3 coding sequence is TGTGCCACCAGCAGAGATTTAGGGCGGGGGGGAGCAGATACGCAGTATTTT. Protein product: CATSRDLGRGGADTQYF. The chain has TRBV15 and TRBJ2-3; 9 positions agree with TRBD2. The ends lost 0 bases at V and 4 bases at J; junction bases unmatched: 8. The CDR3 sequence is 17 residues long. CDR1 is LNHNV and CDR2 is YYDKDF in the germline V gene (reference sequence).

This rearrangement joins TRBV11-3 to TRBJ1-6; the match to TRBD1 covers 8 bases. Trimming removed 5 bases from V and 8 bases from J; junction bases left unmatched: 5. Germline V gives CDR1 SGHNT, CDR2 YENEEA. The CDR3 loop spans 14 amino acids. CDR3 nucleotide sequence: TGTGCCAGCAGCAACCGGGACAGGTATTCACCCCTCCACTTT. Its translation is CASSNRDRYSPLHF.

The V gene is TRBV6-5, the J gene TRBJ1-1; possibly TRBD1 for D (6 bases). Trimming shortened V by 0 bases and J by 3 bases, and 11 bases separated the two germline ends. This CDR3 spans 15 amino acids. Germline CDR1 is MNHEY and CDR2 is SVGAGI. CDR3 coding DNA: TGTGCCAGCAGTTACTCGACAAAGGGGGACACTGAAGCTTTCTTT. Translation: CASSYSTKGDTEAFF.

The chain recombines TRBV5-4 with TRBJ1-2, with a weak D call TRBD1 (5 bases). V was trimmed by 0 bases and J by 7 bases, leaving 13 bases between them. The germline CDR1 and CDR2 sequences are SGHNT and YYREEE (reference sequence). This CDR3 is 14 amino acids long. CDR3 DNA: TGTGCCAGCAGCTTGGACAGGTCTAAGGTTGGCTACACCTTC. Translated, it gives CASSLDRSKVGYTF.